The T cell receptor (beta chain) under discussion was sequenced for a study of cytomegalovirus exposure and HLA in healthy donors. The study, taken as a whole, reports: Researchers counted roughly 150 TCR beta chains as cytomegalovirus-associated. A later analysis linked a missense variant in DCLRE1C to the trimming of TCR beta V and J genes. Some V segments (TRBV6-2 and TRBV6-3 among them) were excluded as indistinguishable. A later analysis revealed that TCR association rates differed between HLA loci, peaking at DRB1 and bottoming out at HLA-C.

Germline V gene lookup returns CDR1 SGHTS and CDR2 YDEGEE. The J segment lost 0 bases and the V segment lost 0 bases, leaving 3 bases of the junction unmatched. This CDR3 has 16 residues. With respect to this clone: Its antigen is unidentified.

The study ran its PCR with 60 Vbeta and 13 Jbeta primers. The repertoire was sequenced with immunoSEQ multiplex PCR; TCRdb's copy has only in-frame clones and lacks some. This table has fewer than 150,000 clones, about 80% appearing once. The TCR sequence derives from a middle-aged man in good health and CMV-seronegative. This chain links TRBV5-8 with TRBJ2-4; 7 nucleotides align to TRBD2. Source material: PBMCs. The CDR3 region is CASSLASGLAKNIQYF. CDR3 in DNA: TGTGCCAGCAGCTTGGCTAGCGGATTAGCCAAAAACATTCAGTACTTC.